This T cell receptor beta chain was captured in a study of blood T cell repertoires in COVID-19. Looking at the study overall: The samples span acute and convalescent COVID-19 from the United States, Italy and Spain. Sources were T cells, B-cell-depleted T cells, or PBMCs; the material itself was cDNA or gDNA.

Germline trimming cut 5 bases from V and 7 bases from J; bases unmatched to any gene: 13. Germline lookup yields CDR1 KGHDR and CDR2 SFDVKD. The CDR3 is 18 amino acids. As handled by the study authors: From reference gene primer amplification, estimates of nucleated cell counts were derived. TCRdb's table, derived via immunoSEQ multiplex PCR, lists solely in-frame clones and lacks some. The DNA gave D and trimming, while V, J and clone size come from that table. Of hundreds of thousands of clones in the sample, around 86% were seen once. This clone was seen a few times. The sequencing input was peripheral blood. The chain has TRBV24-1 and TRBJ1-6, with TRBD1 identical over 10 bases. This receptor was identified in a woman in her thirties or forties who had recovered from COVID-19. CDR3 DNA sequence: TGTGCCACCAGTGTCCAAGAGAGGAGACAGGGGGCGAATTCACCCCTCCACTTT. Translation: CATSVQERRQGANSPLHF.